These 8 T cell receptor beta chains came from one sample sequenced in a study of vaccination and CD4 T cells after COVID-19. TCRdb fed the PCR reads into MiXCR, producing one record per CDR3 protein. This sample has some 16,000 distinct CDR3 sequences, with approximately 66% found just once. This material consisted of CD4+ T cells from blood, taken after SARS-CoV-2 vaccination. These receptors were obtained from a human donor who had recovered from COVID-19.

The sample holds one count of this clonotype. J is TRBJ2-1 and V is TRBV7-9, with 15 bases aligning to TRBD2. This CDR3 has 16 residues. Germline values: CDR1 SEHNR, CDR2 FQNEAQ (reference sequence). V gave up 4 bases and J gave up 12 bases; unmatched junction bases: 10. In nucleotides, the CDR3 is TGTGCCAGCAGCTCCTTCGGACTAGCGGGAGGGCCCGCGCAGTTCTTC. This encodes CASSSFGLAGGPAQFF.

Worth noting for this clonotype: The CDR3 does not close with the conserved phenylalanine or tryptophan, likely indicating a read error. The rearrangement uses TRBV20-1 and TRBJ1-5; TRBD1 matches at 9 bases. CDR1 and CDR2 from the germline V gene are DFQATT and SNEGSKA (reference sequence). Trimming cost V 6 bases and J 11 bases; bases outside gene matches: 11. This CDR3 is 13 amino acids long. The CDR3 protein is CSAQGQGEWSQHL. In DNA form, the CDR3 reads TGCAGTGCCCAGGGACAGGGCGAATGGTCCCAGCATCTT.

V gene TRBV30 combines with J gene TRBJ2-1, with 9 nucleotides matching TRBD2. V dropped 4 bases and J dropped 7; count of bases not matched to a gene: 8. The germline gives CDR1 GTSNPN, CDR2 SVGIG (reference sequence). The CDR3 contains 14 residues. This CDR3 is CAWKGLAGYNEQFF. The CDR3 bases are TGTGCCTGGAAGGGGCTAGCGGGATATAATGAGCAGTTCTTC.

This chain links TRBV20-1 with TRBJ2-5; 9 positions agree with TRBD2. The ends lost 5 bases at V and 3 bases at J; junction bases unmatched: 7. The CDR3 contains 14 residues. Germline V CDR1 and CDR2: DFQATT, SNEGSKA (reference sequence). The DNA for the CDR3 is TGCAGTGCTGGAATTAGCGGGAGTAAAGAGACCCAGTACTTC. This sequence encodes CSAGISGSKETQYF.

The gene calls are TRBV11-2 and TRBJ1-2, with 8 bases that match TRBD1. Germline loops: CDR1 SGHAT, CDR2 FQNNGV. The CDR3 is 17 amino acids. The trim removed 5 bases at V and 4 bases at J, leaving 15 bases unmatched. CDR3 coding DNA: TGTGCCAGCAGCCCTCGGACAGGGCGCAAGGGGACCTATGGCTACACCTTC. Translating it yields CASSPRTGRKGTYGYTF.

This chain links TRBV7-2 with TRBJ2-5; D may be TRBD2 (5 bases). The CDR3 has 15 amino acids. The V end lost 7 bases, the J end lost 5 bases, and 20 bases lay between the germline ends. CDR1 SGHTA and CDR2 FQGNSA come from the germline V gene. The CDR3 loop reads CASTSLTGVSETQYF. In nucleotides, the CDR3 is TGTGCCAGCACCTCCCTTACCGGGGTGAGCGAGACCCAGTACTTC.

This chain links TRBV6-4 with TRBJ2-3, with D perhaps being TRBD1 or TRBD2 (6 bases each). Germline values: CDR1 MRHNA, CDR2 SNTAGT. The CDR3 consists of 16 residues. V lost 0 bases and J 4 bases, leaving 14 bases between the germline ends. CDR3 coding DNA: TGTGCCAGCAGTGACTCGAAGGGGGGAGGCGCAGATACGCAGTATTTT. It is translated as CASSDSKGGGADTQYF.

V gene TRBV5-1 combines with J gene TRBJ2-7, with TRBD2 matching 10 bases. Trimming removed 0 bases from V and 6 bases from J; junction bases left unmatched: 3. The CDR3 length is 14 residues. The germline V gene encodes CDR1 SGHRS and CDR2 YFSETQ. The CDR3 is CASSLEASGSEQYF. In nucleotides, the CDR3 is TGCGCCAGCAGCTTGGAGGCTAGCGGGAGCGAGCAGTACTTC. Drawing the rest from reference TRBV5-1 and TRBJ2-7, the complete variable domain is KAGVTQTPRYLIKTRGQQVTLSCSPISGHRSVSWYQQTPGQGLQFLFEYFSETQRNKGNFPGRFSGRQFSNSRSEMNVSTLELGDSALYLCASSLEASGSEQYFGPGTRLTVT.